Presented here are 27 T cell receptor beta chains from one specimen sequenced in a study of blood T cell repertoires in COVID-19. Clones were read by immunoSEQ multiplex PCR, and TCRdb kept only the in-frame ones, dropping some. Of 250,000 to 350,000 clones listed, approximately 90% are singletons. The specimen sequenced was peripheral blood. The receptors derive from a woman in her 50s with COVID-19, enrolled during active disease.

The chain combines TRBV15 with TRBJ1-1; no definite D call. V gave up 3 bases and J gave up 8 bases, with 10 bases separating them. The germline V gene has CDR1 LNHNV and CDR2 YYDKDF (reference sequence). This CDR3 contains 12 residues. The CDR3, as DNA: TGTGCCACCAGCAGGAGACAATCCGAAGCTTTCTTT. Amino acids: CATSRRQSEAFF.

CDR3 loop: CASSSRGGEAFF. Here the CDR3 DNA reads TGTGCCAGTAGTTCCCGGGGGGGGGAAGCTTTCTTT. The chain is built from TRBV19 and TRBJ1-1, with D possibly TRBD1 on 5 matching bases. Trimming took 5 bases from V and 8 from J, leaving 12 bases between them. CDR1 is LNHDA, CDR2 SQIVND, per germline (reference sequence). The CDR3 is made up of 12 amino acids.

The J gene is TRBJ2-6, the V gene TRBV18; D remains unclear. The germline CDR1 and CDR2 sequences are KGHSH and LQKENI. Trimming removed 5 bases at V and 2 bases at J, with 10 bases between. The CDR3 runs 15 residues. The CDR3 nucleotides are TGTGCCAGCTCAATTCCCCGTCCTGGGGCCAACGTCCTGACTTTC. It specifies CASSIPRPGANVLTF.

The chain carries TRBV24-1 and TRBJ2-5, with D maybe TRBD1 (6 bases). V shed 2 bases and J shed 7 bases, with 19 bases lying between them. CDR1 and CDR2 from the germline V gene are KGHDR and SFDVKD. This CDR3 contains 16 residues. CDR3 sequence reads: CATSDSGTDRIRTQYF. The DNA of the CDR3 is TGTGCCACCAGTGATTCTGGGACCGACAGGATCCGGACCCAGTACTTC.

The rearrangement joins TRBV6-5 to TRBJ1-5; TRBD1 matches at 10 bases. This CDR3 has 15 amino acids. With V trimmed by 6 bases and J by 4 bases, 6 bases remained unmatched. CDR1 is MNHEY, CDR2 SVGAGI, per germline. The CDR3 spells CASRFPGQGNQPQHF. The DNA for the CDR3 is TGTGCCAGCAGATTTCCGGGACAGGGGAATCAGCCCCAGCATTTT.

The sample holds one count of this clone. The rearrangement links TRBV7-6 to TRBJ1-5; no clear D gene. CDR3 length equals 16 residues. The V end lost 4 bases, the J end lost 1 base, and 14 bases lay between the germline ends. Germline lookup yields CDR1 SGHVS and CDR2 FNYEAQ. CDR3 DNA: TGTGCCAGCAGCTCACTCACTAGACAAAGCAATCAGCCCCAGCATTTT. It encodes CASSSLTRQSNQPQHF.

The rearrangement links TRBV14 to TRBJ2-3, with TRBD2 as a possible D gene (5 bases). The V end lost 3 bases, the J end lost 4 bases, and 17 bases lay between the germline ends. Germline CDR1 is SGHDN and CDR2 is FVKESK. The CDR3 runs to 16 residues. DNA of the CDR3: TGTGCCAGCAGCCACGGACTGCGTCCGAGCTCAGATACGCAGTATTTT. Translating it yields CASSHGLRPSSDTQYF.

The CDR3 reads CASSPPGGNEQFF. Here the CDR3 DNA reads TGTGCCAGCTCACCCCCCGGGGGCAATGAGCAGTTCTTC. The J gene is TRBJ2-1, the V gene TRBV11-3; weak D call: TRBD2 (6 bases). Trimming cost V 8 bases and J 6 bases, with 14 bases left between them. This CDR3 spans 13 amino acids. Germline V gene lookup returns CDR1 SGHNT and CDR2 YENEEA.

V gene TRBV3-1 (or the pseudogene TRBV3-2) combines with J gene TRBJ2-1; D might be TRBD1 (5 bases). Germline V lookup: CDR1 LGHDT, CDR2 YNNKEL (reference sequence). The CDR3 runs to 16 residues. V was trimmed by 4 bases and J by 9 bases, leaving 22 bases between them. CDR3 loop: CASSPGPPTVFSEQFF. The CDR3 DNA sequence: TGTGCCAGCAGCCCCGGCCCCCCGACAGTTTTCAGTGAGCAGTTCTTC.

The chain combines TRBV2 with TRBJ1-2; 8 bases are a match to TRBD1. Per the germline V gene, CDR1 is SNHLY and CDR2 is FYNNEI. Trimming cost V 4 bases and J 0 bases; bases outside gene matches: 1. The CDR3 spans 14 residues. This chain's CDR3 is CASSGQGTNYGYTF. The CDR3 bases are TGTGCCAGCAGTGGACAGGGGACTAACTATGGCTACACCTTC.

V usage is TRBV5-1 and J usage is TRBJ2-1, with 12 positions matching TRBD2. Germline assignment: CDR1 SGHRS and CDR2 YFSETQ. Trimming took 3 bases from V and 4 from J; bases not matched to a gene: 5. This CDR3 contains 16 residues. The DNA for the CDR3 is TGCGCCAGCAGCTCGGGAGGACTAGCGGGATACAATGAGCAGTTCTTC. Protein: CASSSGGLAGYNEQFF.

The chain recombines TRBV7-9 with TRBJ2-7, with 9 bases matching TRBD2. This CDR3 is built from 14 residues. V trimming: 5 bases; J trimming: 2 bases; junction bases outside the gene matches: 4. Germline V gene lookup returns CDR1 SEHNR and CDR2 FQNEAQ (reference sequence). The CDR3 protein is CASSPSGRTYEQYF. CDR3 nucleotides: TGTGCCAGCAGCCCCAGCGGGAGGACCTACGAGCAGTACTTC.

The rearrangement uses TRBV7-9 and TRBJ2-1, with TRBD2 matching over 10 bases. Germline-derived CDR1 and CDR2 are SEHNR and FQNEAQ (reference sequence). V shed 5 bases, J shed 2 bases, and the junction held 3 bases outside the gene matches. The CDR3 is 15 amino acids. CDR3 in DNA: TGTGCCAGCAGCCGTCTAGCGGGAGCCTACAATGAGCAGTTCTTC. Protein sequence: CASSRLAGAYNEQFF.

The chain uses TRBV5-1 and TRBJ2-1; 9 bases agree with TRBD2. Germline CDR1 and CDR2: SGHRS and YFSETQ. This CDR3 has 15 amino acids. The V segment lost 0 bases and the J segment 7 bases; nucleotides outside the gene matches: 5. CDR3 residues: CASSLEASGANEQFF. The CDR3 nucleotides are TGCGCCAGCAGCTTGGAGGCTAGCGGGGCTAATGAGCAGTTCTTC.

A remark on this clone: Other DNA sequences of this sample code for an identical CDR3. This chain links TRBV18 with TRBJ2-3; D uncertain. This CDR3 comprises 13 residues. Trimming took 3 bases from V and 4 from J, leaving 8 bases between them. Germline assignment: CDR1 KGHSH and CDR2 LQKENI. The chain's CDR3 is CASSPGLSDTQYF. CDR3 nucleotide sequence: TGTGCCAGCTCACCGGGCTTGTCAGATACGCAGTATTTT. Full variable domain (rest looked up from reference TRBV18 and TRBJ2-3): NAGVMQNPRHLVRRRGQEARLRCSPMKGHSHVYWYRQLPEEGLKFMVYLQKENIIDESGMPKERFSAEFPKEGPSILRIQQVVRGDSAAYFCASSPGLSDTQYFGPGTRLTVL.

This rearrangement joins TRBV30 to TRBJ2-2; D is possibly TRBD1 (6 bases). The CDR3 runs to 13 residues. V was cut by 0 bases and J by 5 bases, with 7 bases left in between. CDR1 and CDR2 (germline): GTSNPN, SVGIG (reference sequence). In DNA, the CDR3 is TGTGCCTGGAGTGTACAGGGAACCGGGGAGCTGTTTTTT. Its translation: CAWSVQGTGELFF.

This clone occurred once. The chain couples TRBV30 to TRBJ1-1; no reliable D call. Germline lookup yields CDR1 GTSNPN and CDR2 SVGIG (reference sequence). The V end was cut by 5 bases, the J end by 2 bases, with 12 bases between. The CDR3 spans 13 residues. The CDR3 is CAWRRYRNTEAFF. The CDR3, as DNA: TGTGCCTGGCGCAGATACAGAAACACTGAAGCTTTCTTT.

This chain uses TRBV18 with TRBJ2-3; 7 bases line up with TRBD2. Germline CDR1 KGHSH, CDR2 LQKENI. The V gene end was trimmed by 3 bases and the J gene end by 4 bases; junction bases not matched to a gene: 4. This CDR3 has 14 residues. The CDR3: CASSPRTRPDTQYF. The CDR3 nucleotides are TGTGCCAGCTCACCTCGGACTAGGCCAGATACGCAGTATTTT.

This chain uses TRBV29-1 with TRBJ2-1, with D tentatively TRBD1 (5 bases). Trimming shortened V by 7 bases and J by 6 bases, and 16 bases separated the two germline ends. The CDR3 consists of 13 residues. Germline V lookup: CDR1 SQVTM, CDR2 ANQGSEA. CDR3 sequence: CSADRVGANEQFF. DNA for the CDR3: TGCAGCGCTGACCGGGTTGGGGCCAATGAGCAGTTCTTC.

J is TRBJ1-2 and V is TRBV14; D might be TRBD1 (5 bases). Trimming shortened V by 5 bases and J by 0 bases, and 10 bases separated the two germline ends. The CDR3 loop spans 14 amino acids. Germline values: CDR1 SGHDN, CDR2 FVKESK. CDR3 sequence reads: CASSARGTNYGYTF. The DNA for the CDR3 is TGTGCCAGCAGCGCAAGGGGAACTAACTATGGCTACACCTTC.

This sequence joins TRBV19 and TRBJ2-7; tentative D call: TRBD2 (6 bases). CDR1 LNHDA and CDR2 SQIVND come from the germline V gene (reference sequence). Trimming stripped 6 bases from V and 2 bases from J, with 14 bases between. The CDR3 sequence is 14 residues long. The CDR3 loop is CASSTVGGPYEQYF. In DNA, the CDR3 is TGTGCCAGTAGCACCGTCGGGGGACCCTACGAGCAGTACTTC. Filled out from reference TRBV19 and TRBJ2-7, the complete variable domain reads DGGITQSPKYLFRKEGQNVTLSCEQNLNHDAMYWYRQDPGQGLRLIYYSQIVNDFQKGDIAEGYSVSREKKESFPLTVTSAQKNPTAFYLCASSTVGGPYEQYFGPGTRLTVT.

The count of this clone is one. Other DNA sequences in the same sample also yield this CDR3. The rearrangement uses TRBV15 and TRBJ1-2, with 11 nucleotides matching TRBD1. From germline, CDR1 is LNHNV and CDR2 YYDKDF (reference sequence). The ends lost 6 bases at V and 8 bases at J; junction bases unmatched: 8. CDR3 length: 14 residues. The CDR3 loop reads CATSAGQGVGGYTF. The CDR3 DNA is TGTGCCACCAGTGCGGGACAGGGGGTTGGGGGCTACACCTTC.

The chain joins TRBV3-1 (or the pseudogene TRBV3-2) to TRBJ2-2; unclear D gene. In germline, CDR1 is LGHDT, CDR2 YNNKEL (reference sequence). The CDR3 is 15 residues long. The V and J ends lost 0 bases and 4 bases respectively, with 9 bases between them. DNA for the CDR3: TGTGCCAGCAGCCAAGAGTTGCGTCGCACCGGGGAGCTGTTTTTT. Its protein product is CASSQELRRTGELFF.

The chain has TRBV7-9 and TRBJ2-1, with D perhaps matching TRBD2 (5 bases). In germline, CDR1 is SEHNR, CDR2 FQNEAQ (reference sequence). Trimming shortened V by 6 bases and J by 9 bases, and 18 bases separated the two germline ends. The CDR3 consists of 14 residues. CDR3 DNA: TGTGCCAGCAGTACCCTTGGGGAGTTGAGTGAGCAGTTCTTC. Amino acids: CASSTLGELSEQFF.

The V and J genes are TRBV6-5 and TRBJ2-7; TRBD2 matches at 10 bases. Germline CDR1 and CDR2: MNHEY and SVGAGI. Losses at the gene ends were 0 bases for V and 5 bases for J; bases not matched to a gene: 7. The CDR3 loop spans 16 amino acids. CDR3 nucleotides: TGTGCCAGCAGTTACTCTATTCTAGCGGGAGCCCACGAGCAGTACTTC. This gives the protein CASSYSILAGAHEQYF.

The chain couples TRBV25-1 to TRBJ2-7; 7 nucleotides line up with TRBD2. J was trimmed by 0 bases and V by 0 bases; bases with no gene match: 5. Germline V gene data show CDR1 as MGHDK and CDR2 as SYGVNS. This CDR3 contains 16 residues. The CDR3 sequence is CASSEYSGGSSYEQYF. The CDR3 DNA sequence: TGTGCCAGCAGTGAATATTCGGGAGGAAGCTCCTACGAGCAGTACTTC.

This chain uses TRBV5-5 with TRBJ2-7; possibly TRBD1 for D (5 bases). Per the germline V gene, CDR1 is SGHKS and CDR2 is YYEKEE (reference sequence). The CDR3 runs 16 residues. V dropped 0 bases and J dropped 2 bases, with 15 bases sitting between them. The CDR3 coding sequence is TGTGCCAGCAGCTTGGGGGGTCCAGACAGAACCTACGAGCAGTACTTC. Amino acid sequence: CASSLGGPDRTYEQYF.